This T cell receptor (beta chain) was sequenced in a study of T cell repertoires in cytomegalovirus infection. Study-wide context: Researchers turned to recently identified HLA-C-restricted CMV epitopes as well as well-studied HLA-B-restricted ones. In public TCR beta signatures, there were indications of both CMV infection and matching HLA type.

TCRdb called the reads again in MiXCR, with one record for every CDR3 protein. The profile shows some 350,000 distinct CDR3 sequences, almost 30% of them singletons. Study findings and constraints: HLA-C-restricted CMV clonotypes gave the most frequent clonotype in two of eight donors.

The CDR3 contains 16 residues. Trimming left V 7 bases short and J 0 bases short, with 16 bases between. On this clonotype: Its antigen is undetermined.

The source of this sequence is a human donor in good health (CMV status not recorded). Some clones in this sample may be carry-over from other donors' samples. Source: cultured PBMCs, taken from culture after CMV antigen stimulation. The V gene is TRBV12-3 or TRBV12-4, the J gene TRBJ2-1; D is unclear. This chain's CDR3 is CASTPPAYSSYNEQFF. CDR3 nucleotide sequence: TGTGCCAGCACCCCGCCCGCGTATAGCTCCTACAATGAGCAGTTCTTC.